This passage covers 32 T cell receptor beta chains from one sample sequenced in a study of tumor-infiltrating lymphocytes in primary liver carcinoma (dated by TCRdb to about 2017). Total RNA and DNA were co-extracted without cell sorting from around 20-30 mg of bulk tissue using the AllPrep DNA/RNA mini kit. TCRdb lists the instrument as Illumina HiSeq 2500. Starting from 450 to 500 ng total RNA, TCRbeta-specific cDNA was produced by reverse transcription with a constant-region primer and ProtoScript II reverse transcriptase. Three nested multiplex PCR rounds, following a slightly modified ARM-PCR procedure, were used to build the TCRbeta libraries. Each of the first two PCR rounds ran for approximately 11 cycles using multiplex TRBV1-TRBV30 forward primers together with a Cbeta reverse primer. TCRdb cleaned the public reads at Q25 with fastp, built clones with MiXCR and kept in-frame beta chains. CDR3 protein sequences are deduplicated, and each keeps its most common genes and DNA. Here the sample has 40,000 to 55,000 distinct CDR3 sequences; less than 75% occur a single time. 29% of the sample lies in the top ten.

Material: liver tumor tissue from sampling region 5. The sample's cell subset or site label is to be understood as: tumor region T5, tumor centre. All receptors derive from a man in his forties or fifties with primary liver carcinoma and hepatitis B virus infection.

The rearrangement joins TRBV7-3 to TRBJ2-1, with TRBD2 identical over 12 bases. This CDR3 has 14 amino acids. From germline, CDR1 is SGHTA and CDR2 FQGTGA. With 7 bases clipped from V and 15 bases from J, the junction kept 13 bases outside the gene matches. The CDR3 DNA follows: TGTGCCAGCACGACGAGACTAGCGGGAGATGGCCTGTTCTTC. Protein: CASTTRLAGDGLFF. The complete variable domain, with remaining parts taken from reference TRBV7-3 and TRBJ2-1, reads GAGVSQTPSNKVTEKGKYVELRCDPISGHTALYWYRQSLGQGPEFLIYFQGTGAADDSGLPNDRFFAVRPEGSVSTLKIQRTERGDSAVYLCASTTRLAGDGLFFGPGTRLTVL.

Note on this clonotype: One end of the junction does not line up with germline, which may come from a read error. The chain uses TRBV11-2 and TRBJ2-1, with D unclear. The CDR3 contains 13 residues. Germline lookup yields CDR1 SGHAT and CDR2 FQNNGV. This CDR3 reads CASSLNSAYEQLF. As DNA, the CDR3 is TGTGCCAGCAGCTTAAATAGTGCCTATGAGCAGCTCTTC.

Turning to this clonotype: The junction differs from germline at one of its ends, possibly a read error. In nucleotides, the CDR3 is TGTGCCAGCAGTGAATGGCAGGTGACGGATGATCAGTTCTTC. Translated, it gives CASSEWQVTDDQFF. The genes are TRBV6-1 and TRBJ2-1; D unclear. The germline V gene has CDR1 MNHNS and CDR2 SASEGT. This CDR3 comprises 14 residues.

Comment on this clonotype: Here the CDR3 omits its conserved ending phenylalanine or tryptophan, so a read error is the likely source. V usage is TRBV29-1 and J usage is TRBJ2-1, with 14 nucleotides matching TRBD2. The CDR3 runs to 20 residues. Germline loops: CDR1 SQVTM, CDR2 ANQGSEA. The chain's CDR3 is CSGLSLATSGRVSSYNGQFL. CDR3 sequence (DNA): TGCAGCGGACTATCTCTCGCGACTAGCGGGAGGGTTAGCTCCTACAATGGGCAGTTCCTC.

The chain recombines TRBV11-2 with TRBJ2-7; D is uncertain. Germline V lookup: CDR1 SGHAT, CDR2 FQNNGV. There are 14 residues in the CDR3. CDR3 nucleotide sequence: TGTACGATCAGCTTAACCGACGGAGCCTGCGAGCAGTACTTC. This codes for CTISLTDGACEQYF.

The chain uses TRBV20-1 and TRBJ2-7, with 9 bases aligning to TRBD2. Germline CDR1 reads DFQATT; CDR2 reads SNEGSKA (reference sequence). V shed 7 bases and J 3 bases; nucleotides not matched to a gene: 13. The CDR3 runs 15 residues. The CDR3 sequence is CSVRDETSGYYEQYF. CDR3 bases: TGCAGTGTCAGAGATGAGACTAGCGGCTACTACGAGCAGTACTTC.

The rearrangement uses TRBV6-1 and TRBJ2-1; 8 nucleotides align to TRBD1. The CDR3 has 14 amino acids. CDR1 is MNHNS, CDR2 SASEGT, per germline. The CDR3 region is CVNSEWQGADEQFF. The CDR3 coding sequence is TGTGTTAACAGTGAATGGCAGGGGGCGGATGAGCAGTTCTTC.

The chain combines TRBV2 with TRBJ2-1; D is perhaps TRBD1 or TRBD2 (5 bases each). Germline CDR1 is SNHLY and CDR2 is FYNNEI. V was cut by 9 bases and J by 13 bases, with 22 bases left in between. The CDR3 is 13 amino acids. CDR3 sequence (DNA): TGTGCCAGGTCCCAGGGAGAAGGACTCGAACAGTTCTTC. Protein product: CARSQGEGLEQFF.

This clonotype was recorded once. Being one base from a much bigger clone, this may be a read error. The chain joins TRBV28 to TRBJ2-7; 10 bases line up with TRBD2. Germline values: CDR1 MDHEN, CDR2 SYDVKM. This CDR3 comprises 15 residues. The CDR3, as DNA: TGTGCCAGCAGTTTCTCGGCTAGCGGGAGCTACGAGCTGTACTTC. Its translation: CASSFSASGSYELYF.

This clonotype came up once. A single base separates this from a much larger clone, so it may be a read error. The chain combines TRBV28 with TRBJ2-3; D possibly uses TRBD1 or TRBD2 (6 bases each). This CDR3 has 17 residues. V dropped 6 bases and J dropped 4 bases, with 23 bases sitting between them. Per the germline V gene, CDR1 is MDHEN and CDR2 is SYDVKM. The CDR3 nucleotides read TGTGCCAGCAGCGCTGCCCGGGGGCGCGTGTTTTCAGATACGCAGTATTTT. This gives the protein CASSAARGRVFSDTQYF.

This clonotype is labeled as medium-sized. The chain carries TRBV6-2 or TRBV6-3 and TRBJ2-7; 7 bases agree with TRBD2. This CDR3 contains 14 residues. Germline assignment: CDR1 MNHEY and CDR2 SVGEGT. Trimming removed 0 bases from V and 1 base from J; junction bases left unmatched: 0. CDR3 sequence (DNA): TGTGCCAGCAGTTACTCGCGGGAGTCCTACGAGCAGTACTTC. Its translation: CASSYSRESYEQYF.

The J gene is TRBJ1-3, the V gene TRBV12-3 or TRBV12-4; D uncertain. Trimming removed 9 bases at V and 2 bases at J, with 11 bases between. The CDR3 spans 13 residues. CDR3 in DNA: TGTGCCAGAACCTGGATAGCTGGAAACACCATATATTTT. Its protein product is CARTWIAGNTIYF.

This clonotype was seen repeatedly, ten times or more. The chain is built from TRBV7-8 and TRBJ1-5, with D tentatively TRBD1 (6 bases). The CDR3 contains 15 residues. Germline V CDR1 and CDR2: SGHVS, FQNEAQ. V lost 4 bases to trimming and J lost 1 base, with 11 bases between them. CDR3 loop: CASSSEDSSNQPQHF. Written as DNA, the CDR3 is TGTGCCAGCAGCTCGGAGGACAGCAGCAATCAGCCCCAGCATTTT.

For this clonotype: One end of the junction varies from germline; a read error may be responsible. CDR3 loop: CGISGSPGQSDEKLFF. Here the CDR3 DNA reads TGTGGCATCAGTGGCTCACCGGGACAGAGTGATGAAAAACTGTTTTTT. The genes are TRBV10-3 and TRBJ1-4, with 7 positions matching TRBD1. From germline, CDR1 is ENHRY and CDR2 SYGVKD. This CDR3 has 16 residues.

CDR3 DNA sequence: TGTGACAGTAGTTACTCAGGCTATGGCTACACCTTC. This codes for CDSSYSGYGYTF. This sequence joins TRBV6-5 and TRBJ1-2; D unclear. Germline CDR1 reads MNHEY; CDR2 reads SVGAGI. The CDR3 totals 12 residues.

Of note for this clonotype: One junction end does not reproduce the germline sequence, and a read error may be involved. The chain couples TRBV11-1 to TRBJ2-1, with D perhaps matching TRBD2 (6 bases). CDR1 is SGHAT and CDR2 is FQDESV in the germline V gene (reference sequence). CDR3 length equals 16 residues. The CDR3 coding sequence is TGTGTCAGCAGCTTAGGCCCGGGACTTCCTACGCATGAGCAGCTCTTC. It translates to CVSSLGPGLPTHEQLF.

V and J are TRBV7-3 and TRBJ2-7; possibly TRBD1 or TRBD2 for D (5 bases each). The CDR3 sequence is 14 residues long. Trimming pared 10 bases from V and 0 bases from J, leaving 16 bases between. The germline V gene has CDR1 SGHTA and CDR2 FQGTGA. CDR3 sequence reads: CANRPSGGSYEQYF. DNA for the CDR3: TGTGCCAACAGACCTAGTGGGGGCTCCTACGAGCAGTACTTC.

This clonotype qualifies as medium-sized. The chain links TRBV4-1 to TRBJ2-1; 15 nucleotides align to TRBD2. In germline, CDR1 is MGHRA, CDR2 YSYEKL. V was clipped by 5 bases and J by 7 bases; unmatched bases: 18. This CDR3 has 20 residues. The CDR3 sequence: CASSSSDSGLAGGPGNEQFF. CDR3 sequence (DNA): TGCGCCAGCAGCTCCTCAGACAGCGGACTAGCGGGAGGGCCGGGAAATGAGCAGTTCTTC.

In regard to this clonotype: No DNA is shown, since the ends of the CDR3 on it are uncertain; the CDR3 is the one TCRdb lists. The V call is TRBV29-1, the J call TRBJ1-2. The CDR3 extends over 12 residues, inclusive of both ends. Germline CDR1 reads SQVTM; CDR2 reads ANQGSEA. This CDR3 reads CSAEWGNYGCTF.

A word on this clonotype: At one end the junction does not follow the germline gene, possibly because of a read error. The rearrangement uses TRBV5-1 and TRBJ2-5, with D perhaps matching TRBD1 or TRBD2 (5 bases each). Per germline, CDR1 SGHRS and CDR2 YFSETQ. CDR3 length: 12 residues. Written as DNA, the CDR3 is TGCGCCAGCAACACAGTAGGGGAGACCAAGTACTTC. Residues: CASNTVGETKYF. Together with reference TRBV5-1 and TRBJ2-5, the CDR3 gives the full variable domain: KAGVTQTPRYLIKTRGQQVTLSCSPISGHRSVSWYQQTPGQGLQFLFEYFSETQRNKGNFPGRFSGRQFSNSRSEMNVSTLELGDSALYLCASNTVGETKYFGPGTRLLVL.

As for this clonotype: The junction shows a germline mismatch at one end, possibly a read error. CDR3 DNA: TGTAGCGTCGAAGATCGGCAAGGGGCGGAGACCGAGTACTTC. The encoded protein is CSVEDRQGAETEYF. The genes are TRBV29-1 and TRBJ2-5, with D perhaps TRBD1 or TRBD2 (5 bases each). The CDR3 loop spans 14 amino acids. Looked up from germline, CDR1 is SQVTM and CDR2 is ANQGSEA.

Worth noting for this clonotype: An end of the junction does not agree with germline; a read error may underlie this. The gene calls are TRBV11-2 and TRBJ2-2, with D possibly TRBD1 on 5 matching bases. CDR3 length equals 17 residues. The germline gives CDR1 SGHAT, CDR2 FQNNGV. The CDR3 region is CTSSLVRMYPGTGELFF. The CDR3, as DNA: TGTACCAGCAGCTTAGTTCGAATGTACCCAGGGACCGGGGAGCTGTTTTTT.

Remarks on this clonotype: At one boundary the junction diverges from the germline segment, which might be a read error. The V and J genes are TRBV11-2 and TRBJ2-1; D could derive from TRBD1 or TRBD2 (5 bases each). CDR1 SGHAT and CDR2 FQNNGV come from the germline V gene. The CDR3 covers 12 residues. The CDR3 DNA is TGTGCCAGCGGCTTGGGGGTACGTAAGCTGTTCTTC. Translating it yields CASGLGVRKLFF.

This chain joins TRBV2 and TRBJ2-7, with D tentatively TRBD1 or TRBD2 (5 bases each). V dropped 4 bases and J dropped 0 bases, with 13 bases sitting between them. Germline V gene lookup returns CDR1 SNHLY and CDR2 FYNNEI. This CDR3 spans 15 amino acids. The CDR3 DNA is TGTGCCAGCAGTGCGGGGCCAGACCTCTCCTACGAGCAGTACTTC. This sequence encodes CASSAGPDLSYEQYF.

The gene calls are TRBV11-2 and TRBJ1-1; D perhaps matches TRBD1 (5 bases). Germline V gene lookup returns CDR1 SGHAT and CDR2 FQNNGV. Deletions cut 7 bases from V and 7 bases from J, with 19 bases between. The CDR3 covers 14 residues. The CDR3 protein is CASNPRNEGIEAFF. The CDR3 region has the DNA TGTGCCAGCAACCCCCGGAATGAGGGGATTGAAGCTTTCTTT.

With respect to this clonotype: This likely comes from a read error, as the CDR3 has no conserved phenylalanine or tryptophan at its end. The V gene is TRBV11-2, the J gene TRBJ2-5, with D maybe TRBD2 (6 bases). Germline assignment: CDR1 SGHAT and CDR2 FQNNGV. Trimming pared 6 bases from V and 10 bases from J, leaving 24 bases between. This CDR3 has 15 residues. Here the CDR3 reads CASRSRDSAQGNQYL. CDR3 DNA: TGTGCCAGCAGATCCCGGGACTCGGCCCAAGGGAACCAGTACTTA.

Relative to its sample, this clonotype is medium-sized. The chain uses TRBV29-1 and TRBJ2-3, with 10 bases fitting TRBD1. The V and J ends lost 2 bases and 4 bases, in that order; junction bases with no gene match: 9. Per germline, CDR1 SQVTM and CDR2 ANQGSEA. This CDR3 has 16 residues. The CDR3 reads CSVELRDRGVADTQYF. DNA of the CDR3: TGCAGCGTTGAACTCCGGGACAGGGGAGTTGCAGATACGCAGTATTTT.

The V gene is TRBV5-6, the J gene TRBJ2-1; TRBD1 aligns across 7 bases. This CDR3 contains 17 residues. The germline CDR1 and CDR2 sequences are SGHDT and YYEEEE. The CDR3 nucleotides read TGTGTCAGTAGCTCACGGGACAGCCCCAGCTCCTACAATGAGCAGTTCTTC. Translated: CVSSSRDSPSSYNEQFF.

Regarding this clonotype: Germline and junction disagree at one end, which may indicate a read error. The CDR3 sequence: CTSNFQGARGFGYTF. Written as DNA, the CDR3 is TGTACCAGCAACTTTCAGGGGGCGCGGGGGTTTGGCTACACCTTC. The chain combines TRBV5-6 with TRBJ1-2; 8 bases align to TRBD1. Germline V CDR1 and CDR2: SGHDT, YYEEEE. This CDR3 comprises 15 residues.

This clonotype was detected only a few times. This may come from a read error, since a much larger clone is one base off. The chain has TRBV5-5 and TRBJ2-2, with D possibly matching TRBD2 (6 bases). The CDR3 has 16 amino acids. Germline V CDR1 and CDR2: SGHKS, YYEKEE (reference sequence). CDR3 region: CANSFGVPGSSGELFF. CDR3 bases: TGTGCCAACAGCTTTGGGGTGCCCGGGAGCAGCGGGGAGCTGTTTTTT.

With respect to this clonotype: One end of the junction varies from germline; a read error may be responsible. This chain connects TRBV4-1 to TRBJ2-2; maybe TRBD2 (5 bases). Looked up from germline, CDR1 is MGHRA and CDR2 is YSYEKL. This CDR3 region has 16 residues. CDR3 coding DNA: TGCGCCAACAGCCAAGCCCCAGCCTTGAACACCGGGGAGCTGTTATTT. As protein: CANSQAPALNTGELLF.

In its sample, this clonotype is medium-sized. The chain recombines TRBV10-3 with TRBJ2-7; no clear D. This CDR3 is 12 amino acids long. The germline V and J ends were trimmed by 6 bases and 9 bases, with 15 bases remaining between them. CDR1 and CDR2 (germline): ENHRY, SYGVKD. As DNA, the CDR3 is TGTGCCATCAGCCGAGATGACTCAGCGCAGTACTTC. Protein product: CAISRDDSAQYF.